This TCR beta chain was observed in a study of CD8+ T cells in alopecia areata. Overall study context: The duration of tofacitinib was 6 to 18 months, with 6 months off drug afterward. Findings and caveats of the study: Among the top 100, expanded CD8+ clones were significantly decreased by tofacitinib, as was scalp clonality. More clonal than normal scalp was lesional scalp, particularly alopecia totalis/universalis.

Described treatment: oral pan-JAK inhibitor, 5-10 mg twice daily. Alopecia areata patients gave lesional scalp punch biopsies and peripheral blood samples. As the sequencing template, cDNA was produced by extracting RNA and reverse transcribing it. TCRdb's copy holds only in-frame clones and misses some; the assay was immunoSEQ multiplex PCR. The sample includes some 160,000 clones, roughly 65% of them seen just once. Of note for this clone: Its antigen is not identified.

The sample here was CD4+ T cells sorted from blood, taken at week 4, from a patient treated with tofacitinib. This clonotype was sampled from a human donor with alopecia areata.

CDR3 residues: CASSLVIGTETYEQYF. The DNA of the CDR3 is TGCGCCAGCAGCCTAGTTATAGGGACAGAGACGTACGAGCAGTACTTC. V is TRBV4-1 and J is TRBJ2-7; 7 nucleotides agree with TRBD1. The CDR3 totals 16 residues. Germline V lookup: CDR1 MGHRA, CDR2 YSYEKL. Trimming removed 4 bases from V and 4 bases from J; junction bases left unmatched: 13.